The 17 T cell receptor beta chains in this list originate from one sample, sequenced in a study of blood T cell repertoires in COVID-19. Sequenced by immunoSEQ multiplex PCR; TCRdb stores in-frame clones only, minus some. The sample lists 130,000 or so clones, roughly four fifths seen once, with 15% to 20% in the top ten. Sample: PBMCs or T cells enriched from blood (not recorded which). The receptors come from a young man who had recovered from COVID-19.

The chain links TRBV4-2 to TRBJ1-1, with TRBD1 identical over 8 bases. V lost 11 bases to trimming and J lost 3 bases; unmatched junction nucleotides: 11. The CDR3 consists of 14 residues. Germline CDR1 is LGHNA and CDR2 is YNFKEQ. The CDR3 nucleotides are TGTGCCGTGGGATCAGGGGGCGCGTACACTGAAGCTTTCTTT. Residues: CAVGSGGAYTEAFF.

The chain couples TRBV4-1 to TRBJ2-5, with 7 bases that match TRBD2. The V gene's germline CDR1 is MGHRA and CDR2 YSYEKL. There are 16 residues in the CDR3. V dropped 4 bases and J dropped 3; count of bases not matched to a gene: 11. The CDR3: CASSPGPPGGKETQYF. The CDR3 nucleotides read TGCGCCAGCAGCCCCGGACCCCCGGGAGGTAAAGAGACCCAGTACTTC.

This clone was observed once. The rearrangement links TRBV7-8 to TRBJ1-5; 8 nucleotides agree with TRBD1. Germline trimming cut 5 bases from V and 4 bases from J; bases unmatched to any gene: 4. The CDR3 totals 14 residues. Per germline, CDR1 SGHVS and CDR2 FQNEAQ. The CDR3 is CASSPGTGNQPQHF. In nucleotides, the CDR3 is TGTGCCAGCAGCCCTGGGACAGGTAATCAGCCCCAGCATTTT.

This clone was detected only once. The chain links TRBV19 to TRBJ1-1; perhaps TRBD1 as D (5 bases). The CDR3 loop spans 13 amino acids. The V and J ends lost 0 bases and 9 bases respectively, with 11 bases between them. Germline V gene lookup returns CDR1 LNHDA and CDR2 SQIVND (reference sequence). The CDR3 bases are TGTGCCAGTAGTATAGACAGACAGCGCCAAGCTTTCTTT. The encoded protein is CASSIDRQRQAFF. The entire variable domain, with the rest obtained from reference TRBV19 and TRBJ1-1, is as follows: DGGITQSPKYLFRKEGQNVTLSCEQNLNHDAMYWYRQDPGQGLRLIYYSQIVNDFQKGDIAEGYSVSREKKESFPLTVTSAQKNPTAFYLCASSIDRQRQAFFGQGTRLTVV.

This clone was recorded once. The rearrangement joins TRBV6-5 to TRBJ2-2; D might be TRBD1 (6 bases). The germline V gene encodes CDR1 MNHEY and CDR2 SVGAGI. CDR3 length: 12 amino acids. V was trimmed by 8 bases and J by 4 bases, leaving 8 bases between them. In DNA form, the CDR3 reads TGTGCCAGCTTCAGGGGCACCGGGGAGCTGTTTTTT. This encodes CASFRGTGELFF.

V is TRBV3-1 (or the pseudogene TRBV3-2) and J is TRBJ2-6, with D unresolved. The CDR3 runs 15 residues. Germline CDR1 reads LGHDT; CDR2 reads YNNKEL (reference sequence). Trimming removed 1 base from V and 1 base from J, with 5 bases in between. CDR3 nucleotide sequence: TGTGCCAGCAGCCAAGGTCGGTCTGGGGCCAACGTCCTGACTTTC. Its protein product is CASSQGRSGANVLTF.

The rearrangement links TRBV2 to TRBJ1-5; 7 nucleotides align to TRBD1. The CDR3 spans 15 residues. Germline V gene sequence: CDR1 SNHLY, CDR2 FYNNEI. V lost 5 bases and J lost 7; bases outside the gene matches: 11. CDR3 coding DNA: TGTGCCAGCAGTTTCGACAGGGCGGGTCAGCAGCCCCAGCATTTT. Its translation: CASSFDRAGQQPQHF.

The genes are TRBV2 and TRBJ2-1; the match to TRBD1 covers 7 bases. The CDR3 is 15 residues long. Germline values: CDR1 SNHLY, CDR2 FYNNEI. J gave up 2 bases and V 4 bases, and 5 bases lay outside the gene matches. CDR3 loop: CASSVQQGTYNEQFF. In DNA form, the CDR3 reads TGTGCCAGCAGTGTCCAACAGGGGACCTACAATGAGCAGTTCTTC.

The V and J genes are TRBV23-1 and TRBJ1-5; D ambiguous. TRBV23-1 counts as an open reading frame of uncertain function. V was trimmed by 5 bases and J by 5 bases, leaving 13 bases between them. The CDR3 runs to 14 residues. The CDR3 nucleotides read TGCGCCAGCAGTATTTTGTCAGGTGATCAGCCCCAGCATTTT. It yields the protein CASSILSGDQPQHF.

In DNA form, the CDR3 reads TGTGCCACCAGTGATTCAACAGATACGCAGTATTTT. As protein: CATSDSTDTQYF. The rearrangement links TRBV24-1 to TRBJ2-3; no clear D. The CDR3 extends over 12 amino acids. Between the trimmed V and J ends, which lost 2 bases and 3 bases, there was a span of 2 bases. Germline CDR1 is KGHDR and CDR2 is SFDVKD.

The genes are TRBV28 and TRBJ1-2, with D possibly being TRBD1 (5 bases). Trimming took 3 bases from V and 4 from J, leaving 12 bases between them. The CDR3 is 14 residues long. The germline V gene encodes CDR1 MDHEN and CDR2 SYDVKM. The CDR3 nucleotides read TGTGCCAGCAGTTTGGGTGCGGGGGGCTATGGCTACACCTTC. The encoded protein is CASSLGAGGYGYTF.

The chain is built from TRBV6-4 and TRBJ1-1; 10 nucleotides align to TRBD1. The CDR3 contains 14 residues. CDR1 is MRHNA and CDR2 is SNTAGT in the germline V gene. V lost 6 bases to trimming and J lost 5 bases; unmatched junction nucleotides: 6. The CDR3: CASRAGTGVTEAFF. CDR3 sequence (DNA): TGTGCCAGCAGGGCCGGGACAGGGGTTACTGAAGCTTTCTTT.

This clone was recorded once. The rearrangement uses TRBV29-1 and TRBJ2-3; tentative D call: TRBD1 (5 bases). The CDR3 length is 14 residues. V was clipped by 2 bases and J by 6 bases, with 15 bases between them. Germline-derived CDR1 and CDR2 are SQVTM and ANQGSEA. The CDR3 sequence is CSVESIGVVDTQYF. The CDR3 DNA sequence: TGCAGCGTTGAATCTATAGGGGTGGTGGATACGCAGTATTTT.

The rearrangement joins TRBV5-6 to TRBJ2-1; D may be TRBD1 (6 bases). The CDR3 loop spans 13 amino acids. Per germline, CDR1 SGHDT and CDR2 YYEEEE. V gave up 0 bases and J gave up 8 bases, with 9 bases separating them. CDR3 sequence reads: CASSLVPGDEQFF. CDR3 nucleotide sequence: TGTGCCAGCAGCTTGGTCCCAGGGGATGAGCAGTTCTTC.

The rearrangement links TRBV7-6 to TRBJ2-5; TRBD2 aligns across 14 bases. The CDR3 spans 17 residues. The germline gives CDR1 SGHVS, CDR2 FNYEAQ. V lost 5 bases and J lost 5; bases outside the gene matches: 10. The CDR3 DNA reads as TGTGCCAGCAGCCGCGGGGGGACTAGCGGGAGTAAGGAGACCCAGTACTTC. It specifies CASSRGGTSGSKETQYF.

This clone was seen only a few times. The chain employs TRBV9 and TRBJ1-1, with 8 nucleotides matching TRBD1. Germline CDR1 reads SGDLS; CDR2 reads YYNGEE. This CDR3 is 15 amino acids long. V lost 4 bases, J lost 0 bases, and 5 bases stayed unmatched. The CDR3 sequence: CASSPRGQVNTEAFF. Written as DNA, the CDR3 is TGTGCCAGCAGCCCGAGGGGACAGGTGAACACTGAAGCTTTCTTT. Based on the CDR3 plus reference TRBV9 and TRBJ1-1, the full variable domain is DSGVTQTPKHLITATGQRVTLRCSPRSGDLSVYWYQQSLDQGLQFLIQYYNGEERAKGNILERFSAQQFPDLHSELNLSSLELGDSALYFCASSPRGQVNTEAFFGQGTRLTVV.

The J gene is TRBJ1-3, the V gene TRBV7-9, with unresolved D. Germline CDR1 is SEHNR and CDR2 is FQNEAQ (reference sequence). The length of the CDR3 is 14 residues. The V end lost 11 bases, the J end lost 2 bases, and 16 bases lay between the germline ends. The CDR3 reads CALQLEGPGNTIYF. CDR3 DNA: TGTGCCTTACAGCTCGAGGGCCCTGGAAACACCATATATTTT.